This is a list of T cell receptor beta chains from one sample in a study of blood T cells in healthy people across ages. One entry per CDR3 protein, called by TCRdb with MiXCR from the 5' RACE reads. The data hold 1.8 million or so distinct CDR3 sequences, with roughly 43% observed a single time. The sequenced material came from blood. These receptors came from a human donor in good health. Each CDR3 is given with its conserved first and last residue. Fields, in order: clone size, D gene, J gene, V gene, CDR3 DNA, CDR3 protein. The D gene is left open where the match is weak. Only part of the rows carry a size: once, few, many, or a class if the clone is expanded.

-,-,TRBJ1-6,TRBV9,TGTGCCAGCAGCGCGGTCTCCCAGGGAACGGCCCATTCACCCCTCCACTTT,CASSAVSQGTAHSPLHF
-,-,TRBJ2-4,TRBV5-4,TGTGCCAGCAGCTCCGGGGGAGCGACCTCCTACAATGAGCAGTACTTC,CASSSGGATSYNEQYF
-,TRBD1,TRBJ2-5,TRBV4-1,TGCGCCAGCAGCCCCCTCAGGGGGCGGGCAGAGACCCAGTACTTC,CASSPLRGRAETQYF
-,-,TRBJ1-2,TRBV20-1,TGCAGTGCTAGCCGGAACTGGGATCTCTATGGCTACACCTTC,CSASRNWDLYGYTF
few,-,TRBJ2-1,TRBV29-1,TGCAGCGTCGATCACCGGGGCAATGAGCAGTTCTTC,CSVDHRGNEQFF
-,TRBD1,TRBJ2-2,TRBV6-5,TGTGCCAGCAGTTACTCGTGGACAGGGGGCGCAGTGACCGGGGAGCTGTTTTTT,CASSYSWTGGAVTGELFF
few,TRBD1,TRBJ2-1,TRBV7-6,TGTGCCAGCAGCTTAGTAGGGACAGGGACCGCTGAGCAGTTCTTC,CASSLVGTGTAEQFF
few,-,TRBJ2-7,TRBV7-2,TGTGCCAGCAGCCAAGACCTTTTGGGGTTTCTCCAACCCTACGAGCAGTACTTC,CASSQDLLGFLQPYEQYF
few,TRBD1,TRBJ2-3,TRBV20-1,TGCAGTGCTAGTCGGGTCAATCTAGGGGGCGATACGCAGTATTTT,CSASRVNLGGDTQYF
-,-,TRBJ2-5,TRBV20-1,TGCAGTGCTAGAGATTGGCGGGTCGGGGTGGAGACCCAGTACTTC,CSARDWRVGVETQYF
-,TRBD2,TRBJ2-7,TRBV20-1,TGCAGTGCTAACTCGGGACTAGCGGGGAAAAACTACGAGCAGTACTTC,CSANSGLAGKNYEQYF
-,-,TRBJ2-1,TRBV12-2,TGTGCAAGTCGCTTAGGTCGAAGCCGGGACACATCGTTCTTC,CASRLGRSRDTSFF
few,-,TRBJ2-1,TRBV2,TGTGCCAGCAGTCGGGGACTTTCGAGCTCCTACAATGAGCAGTTCTTC,CASSRGLSSSYNEQFF
few,-,TRBJ2-5,TRBV10-3,TGTGCCATCAGTGAACGCCCACTAGCTGAGACCCAGTACTTC,CAISERPLAETQYF
-,-,TRBJ1-2,TRBV9,TGTGCCAGCAGCGCCCGCGCGGACAGCCTATATGGCTACACCTTC,CASSARADSLYGYTF
-,-,TRBJ1-1,TRBV7-2,TGTGCCAGCAGCTTCCAGGGGAAAGACACTGAAGCTTTCTTT,CASSFQGKDTEAFF
few,TRBD2,TRBJ2-1,TRBV7-2,TGTGCCAGCAGCGAGGGACTACCTCAATACAATGAGCAGTTCTTC,CASSEGLPQYNEQFF
-,-,TRBJ2-1,TRBV28,TGTGCCAGCAGACCGATTAAGTCGGGTTGGAATGAGCAGTTCTTC,CASRPIKSGWNEQFF
-,TRBD2,TRBJ2-5,TRBV20-1,TGCAGTGCTTTTCGGGGCGGGGGGAGCTCCTACAATGAGCAGTACTTC,CSAFRGGGSSYNEQYF
-,TRBD1,TRBJ1-2,TRBV3-1,TGTGCCAGCAGCCAAGAGGCGACAGGGGGCCTCAATGGCTACACCTTC,CASSQEATGGLNGYTF
few,-,TRBJ1-2,TRBV29-1,TGCAGCGTTGAAGATCATCGGAGAGTGGAGGGCTACACCTTC,CSVEDHRRVEGYTF
-,-,TRBJ1-5,TRBV7-9,TGTGCCAGCAGCTTGAGCACCGCTAGCAATCAGCCCCAGCATTTT,CASSLSTASNQPQHF
-,TRBD1,TRBJ1-2,TRBV9,TGTGCCAGCAGCGTAGGAGGGCAGGGGGCCGCGGACTATGGCTACACCTTC,CASSVGGQGAADYGYTF
-,TRBD2,TRBJ2-7,TRBV12-3/TRBV12-4,TGTACCAGCAGCCCCGGGACTATACCCTACGAGCAGTACTTC,CTSSPGTIPYEQYF
-,-,TRBJ2-2,TRBV6-6,TGTGCCAGCATGAGGGGGATCAACACCGGGGAGCTGTTTTTT,CASMRGINTGELFF
-,TRBD1,TRBJ1-1,TRBV20-1,TGCAGTGCTCCTGGTTGGGGGACAGCCGCGAAGGGCACTGAAGCTTTCTTT,CSAPGWGTAAKGTEAFF
-,-,TRBJ1-1,TRBV28,TGTGCCAGCAGTCTCGAACCCGCCTCGGGTGAAGCTTTCTTT,CASSLEPASGEAFF
-,TRBD2,TRBJ2-1,TRBV27,TGTGCCAGCAGTTTGGGGGGGTGGGACTACAATGAGCAGTTCTTC,CASSLGGWDYNEQFF
-,-,TRBJ1-4,TRBV7-9,TGTGCCAGCAGCTCCTCGGGGGGCCGTGAAAAACTGTTTTTT,CASSSSGGREKLFF
once,-,TRBJ1-1,TRBV5-1,TGCGCCAGCAGCTTGACGCCCGACCAGACTGAAGCTTTCTTT,CASSLTPDQTEAFF
-,-,TRBJ1-4,TRBV15,TGTGCCACCAGCAGGATCGGGAAGGTTGCAACTAATGAAAAACTGTTTTTT,CATSRIGKVATNEKLFF
-,TRBD2,TRBJ2-3,TRBV12-3/TRBV12-4,TGTGCCAGCACCCACAGCGGGGGCACAGATACGCAGTATTTT,CASTHSGGTDTQYF
-,-,TRBJ2-2,TRBV5-6,TGTGCCAGCAGCTTTATGGGGGCCACCGGGGAGCTGTTTTTT,CASSFMGATGELFF
-,TRBD2,TRBJ2-1,TRBV20-1,TGCAGTGCAAACAACCGGGACTACTACAATGAGCAGTTCTTC,CSANNRDYYNEQFF
few,-,TRBJ1-2,TRBV29-1,TGCAGCGTTACAGTATCCTATGGCTACACCTTC,CSVTVSYGYTF
-,TRBD1,TRBJ1-6,TRBV19,TGTGCCAGTAGTATAAAACCGGGACAGGGTGATTCACCCCTCCACTTT,CASSIKPGQGDSPLHF
few,TRBD1,TRBJ1-2,TRBV11-2,TGTGCCAGCAGCCCGATTACGGCGGACAGGGGTAACTATGGCTACACCTTC,CASSPITADRGNYGYTF
-,-,TRBJ2-7,TRBV9,TGTGCCAGCAGCGTATTCGGGGCCGACGAGCAGTACTTC,CASSVFGADEQYF
many,-,TRBJ1-2,TRBV12-3/TRBV12-4,TGTGCCAGCAGTTTGAGGGAGGGTGGCTATGGCTACACCTTC,CASSLREGGYGYTF
-,-,TRBJ1-5,TRBV28,TGTGCCAGCACCCCTATAAGCAGCAATCAGCCCCAGCATTTT,CASTPISSNQPQHF
-,-,TRBJ2-5,TRBV12-3/TRBV12-4,TGTGCCAGCAGGTTTAATGGGAGAGAGGAGACCCAGTACTTC,CASRFNGREETQYF
few,-,TRBJ2-5,TRBV7-2,TGTGCCAGCAGCTTAGGGGATGCGGAGACCCAGTACTTC,CASSLGDAETQYF
-,-,TRBJ1-2,TRBV5-5,TGTGCCAGCAGCTCCACGGTGGGCGGGGGCTACACCTTC,CASSSTVGGGYTF
few,-,TRBJ1-2,TRBV2,TGTGCCAGCAGTGAAGCCGACGGGGTAGTCTATGGCTACACCTTC,CASSEADGVVYGYTF
-,-,TRBJ1-2,TRBV28,TGTGCCAGCAGTCAGGTAGACAAAACTGGCTACACCTTC,CASSQVDKTGYTF
few,-,TRBJ1-2,TRBV6-2/TRBV6-3,TGTGCCAGCAGTTACTATGGGGACGGCTATGGCTACACCTTC,CASSYYGDGYGYTF
-,TRBD1,TRBJ1-2,TRBV9,TGTGCCAGCAGGGCCGGGACAGGGACCTATGGCTACACCTTC,CASRAGTGTYGYTF
-,TRBD1,TRBJ2-3,TRBV5-1,TGCGCCAGCAGGACAGGGATTACAGATGCGCAGTATTTT,CASRTGITDAQYF
-,TRBD1,TRBJ1-1,TRBV6-5,TGTGCCAGCAGGCGACCGGGACAGGGGAACGCTGAAGCTTTCTTT,CASRRPGQGNAEAFF
-,-,TRBJ1-2,TRBV20-1,TGCAGTGCTAGTTCAGGATCTTCTTTCTATGGCTACACCTTC,CSASSGSSFYGYTF
-,TRBD2,TRBJ2-3,TRBV4-3,TGCGCCAGCAGCCAAGAGCCGCAGCGGGGGGGCAGAGATACGCAGTATTTT,CASSQEPQRGGRDTQYF
few,-,TRBJ1-5,TRBV4-2,TGTGCCAGCAGCCAAAGCGATGGGGGCAGAACCCAGCATTTT,CASSQSDGGRTQHF
-,-,TRBJ2-5,TRBV7-8,TGTACCAGCAGCTACCCCGGACCGACGGAAATTCAAGAGACCCAGTACTTC,CTSSYPGPTEIQETQYF
-,TRBD2,TRBJ2-1,TRBV4-3,TGCGCCAGCAGCCAAGATCTATCGGAACCGGGACTAGCGGGGCCATACAATGAGCAGTTCTTC,CASSQDLSEPGLAGPYNEQFF
-,TRBD1,TRBJ2-3,TRBV2,TGTGCCAGCAGTGTGGGGCAGGGGGCCGATACGCAGTATTTT,CASSVGQGADTQYF
-,-,TRBJ1-5,TRBV5-1,TGCGCCAGCAGCCAGACAGTGGGCGAGGATCCCCAGCATTTT,CASSQTVGEDPQHF
-,-,TRBJ2-5,TRBV6-2/TRBV6-3,TGTGCCAGCAGCCTCCATCTGGGGACACAAGAGACCCAGTACTTC,CASSLHLGTQETQYF